Listed below are T cell receptor beta chains from one sample, sequenced in a study of T cell responses to AZD1222 COVID-19 vaccine. Assay: immunoSEQ multiplex PCR; the TCRdb copy retains only in-frame clones and omits some. The repertoire holds roughly 70,000 clones, with 89% as singletons. Source: peripheral blood, taken 28 days after the second AZD1222 dose. These receptors were taken from an adult who received the AZD1222 COVID-19 vaccine. CDR3s include the opening cysteine and the closing phenylalanine or tryptophan. The D gene is left open where the match is weak.

TRBV3-1/TRBV3-2	TRBJ2-1	NA	CASSPGVRQFF
TRBV13	TRBJ1-3	NA	CASSPDRGSPHTIYF
TRBV30	TRBJ2-3	NA	CAWSTGRRGTDTQYF
TRBV3-1/TRBV3-2	TRBJ1-5	TRBD1	CASSPGGPLDSSNQPQHF
TRBV12-3/TRBV12-4	TRBJ1-1	NA	CASSSPNEAFF
TRBV28	TRBJ1-2	NA	CASSFRAVPMGYTF
TRBV6-5	TRBJ1-5	NA	CASSSTRGPQHF
TRBV27	TRBJ1-2	NA	CASSLLQGSYGYTF
TRBV4-2	TRBJ1-1	NA	CASSPRGDREDTEAFF
TRBV5-1	TRBJ2-1	TRBD1	CASSLGTGFGVEQFF
TRBV4-2	TRBJ1-1	NA	CASSQDWGVDTEAFF
TRBV11-3	TRBJ2-1	TRBD2	CASTPAGGYNEQFF
TRBV20-1	TRBJ1-4	TRBD1	CSASSRTGANEKLFF
TRBV24-1	TRBJ2-1	NA	CATGFGPTYNEQFF
TRBV11-3	TRBJ2-3	NA	CASSFAGSADTQYF
TRBV30	TRBJ1-6	NA	CAWSAGGRSPLHF
TRBV2	TRBJ1-5	NA	CASTGGAGQPQHF
TRBV6-5	TRBJ2-3	NA	CASSYSRDIGTQYF
TRBV6-5	TRBJ1-5	NA	CASTARSGAGQPQHF
TRBV11-3	TRBJ2-3	TRBD1	CASSSRQGRITDTQYF
TRBV27	TRBJ2-1	TRBD2	CASKYTGLASGIVSSYNEQFF
TRBV18	TRBJ2-2	NA	CASTFSGTSVTGELFF
TRBV3-1/TRBV3-2	TRBJ2-1	TRBD2	CASSTTSDNEQFF
TRBV11-2	TRBJ2-7	NA	CASSPGGSSYEQYF
TRBV10-3	TRBJ2-2	TRBD1	CAISATGEITGELFF
TRBV28	TRBJ1-1	TRBD1	CASSSPGQGDIEAFF
TRBV6-5	TRBJ1-5	TRBD1	CASSSTGGNQPQHF
TRBV10-3	TRBJ1-6	NA	CAISMTKNNSPLHF
TRBV7-3	TRBJ1-2	NA	CASRGSLLSNYGYTF
TRBV7-3	TRBJ2-7	NA	CASSLDGGILREQYF
TRBV19	TRBJ2-6	NA	CASSMLGSGANVLTF
TRBV9	TRBJ2-2	NA	CASSVASGSANTGELFF
TRBV6-1	TRBJ1-6	TRBD1	CASSEVGTGSYNSPLHF
TRBV18	TRBJ2-3	TRBD2	CASSATSGVPSADTQYF
TRBV7-6	TRBJ2-1	TRBD2	CASSLALLAGEHNEQFF
TRBV5-1	TRBJ2-3	NA	CASSRRGEGTDTQYF
TRBV5-1	TRBJ1-2	NA	CASSLAGYGYTF
TRBV7-3	TRBJ1-5	NA	CASSLWVFPQHF
TRBV3-1/TRBV3-2	TRBJ1-2	NA	CASSQEGRGGYTF
TRBV18	TRBJ1-3	TRBD1	CASSPRGQGAFGNTIYF
TRBV7-2	TRBJ1-6	NA	CASRGGSYNSPLHF
TRBV30	TRBJ2-1	NA	CAWNRGDSYNEQFF
TRBV14	TRBJ2-5	TRBD2	CASSQDGLAGFFSYQETQYF
TRBV7-3	TRBJ2-2	NA	CASSLSGTGELFF
TRBV27	TRBJ2-1	NA	CASSQPPGNEQFF
TRBV5-1	TRBJ1-2	TRBD1	CASSGRTGANYGYTF
TRBV4-1	TRBJ2-4	NA	CASSQESGVLKNIQYF
TRBV24-1	TRBJ1-5	NA	CATSDSGQFNQPQHF
TRBV19	TRBJ1-1	NA	CASRRRVWTEAFF
TRBV7-6	TRBJ2-7	TRBD2	CASSALAGGRREQYF
TRBV24-1	TRBJ2-1	TRBD1	CATSDLGYMGQAPLFEQFF
TRBV12-3/TRBV12-4	TRBJ1-3	NA	CASSLEGTIYF
TRBV6-6	TRBJ2-3	NA	CASSYSGGITDTQYF